This record looks at one T cell receptor beta chain sequence and its context. Methods used by the authors: Reference gene primer amplification in the assay estimated nucleated cell counts. This table comes from immunoSEQ multiplex PCR, and its TCRdb copy is limited to in-frame clones, with some not included. Clone size and V and J calls were adopted from that table, with D and trimming inferred from the DNA. The sample has about 330,000 clones; approximately 85% are singletons. V lost 4 bases to trimming and J lost 5 bases, with 14 bases between them. CDR3 length: 13 residues. Germline assignment: CDR1 SQVTM and CDR2 ANQGSEA. This specimen comes from a study of blood T cell repertoires in COVID-19. Overall study: Whether acute or convalescent, the COVID-19 samples came from the United States, Italy and Spain. Sample material is recorded as cDNA or gDNA derived from T cells, B-cell-depleted T cells, or PBMCs.

The receptor comes from a woman aged 50 to 60 with acute or convalescent COVID-19. The material sequenced was peripheral blood. This sequence joins TRBV29-1 and TRBJ2-5; D perhaps matches TRBD1 (5 bases). The CDR3 region is CSVVSPRVETQYF. The CDR3 DNA follows: TGCAGCGTTGTATCCCCCAGGGTTGAGACCCAGTACTTC.